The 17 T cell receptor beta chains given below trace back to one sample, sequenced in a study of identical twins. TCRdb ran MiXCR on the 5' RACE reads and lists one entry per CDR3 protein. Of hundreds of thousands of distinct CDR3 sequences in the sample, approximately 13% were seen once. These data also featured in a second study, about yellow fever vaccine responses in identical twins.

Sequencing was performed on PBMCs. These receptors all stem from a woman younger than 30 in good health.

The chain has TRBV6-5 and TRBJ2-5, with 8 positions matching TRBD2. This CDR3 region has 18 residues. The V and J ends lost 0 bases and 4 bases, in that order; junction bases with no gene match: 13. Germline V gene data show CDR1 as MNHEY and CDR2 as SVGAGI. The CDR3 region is CASSYSGERGRVGETQYF. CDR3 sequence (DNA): TGTGCCAGCAGTTACTCAGGCGAGCGGGGGAGGGTAGGAGAGACCCAGTACTTC.

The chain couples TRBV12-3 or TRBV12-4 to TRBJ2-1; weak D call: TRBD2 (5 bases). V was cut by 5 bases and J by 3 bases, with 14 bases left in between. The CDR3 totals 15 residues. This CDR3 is CASSPWVGSYNEQFF. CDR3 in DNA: TGTGCCAGCAGTCCCTGGGTTGGGAGCTACAATGAGCAGTTCTTC.

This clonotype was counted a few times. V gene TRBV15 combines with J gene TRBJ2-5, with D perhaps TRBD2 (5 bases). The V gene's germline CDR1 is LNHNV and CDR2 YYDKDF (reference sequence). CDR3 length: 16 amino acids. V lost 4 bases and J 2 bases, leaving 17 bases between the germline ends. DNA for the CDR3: TGTGCCACCAGCACCAACCTAGCCGCAATTCAAGAGACCCAGTACTTC. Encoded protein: CATSTNLAAIQETQYF.

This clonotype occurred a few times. CDR3 protein: CASSLWAGEDQPQHF. CDR3 DNA sequence: TGTGCCAGCAGTTTATGGGCAGGGGAGGATCAGCCCCAGCATTTT. The chain has TRBV28 and TRBJ1-5; the D gene is possibly TRBD1 (6 bases). Trimming stripped 0 bases from V and 5 bases from J, with 11 bases between. The CDR3 loop spans 15 amino acids. Germline V CDR1 and CDR2: MDHEN, SYDVKM.

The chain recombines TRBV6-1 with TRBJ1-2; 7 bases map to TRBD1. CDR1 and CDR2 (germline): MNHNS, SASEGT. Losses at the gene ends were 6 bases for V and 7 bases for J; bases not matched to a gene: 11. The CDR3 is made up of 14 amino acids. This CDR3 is CASSTSRTGFGYTF. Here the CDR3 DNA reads TGTGCCAGCAGCACCTCCCGGACAGGTTTTGGCTACACCTTC.

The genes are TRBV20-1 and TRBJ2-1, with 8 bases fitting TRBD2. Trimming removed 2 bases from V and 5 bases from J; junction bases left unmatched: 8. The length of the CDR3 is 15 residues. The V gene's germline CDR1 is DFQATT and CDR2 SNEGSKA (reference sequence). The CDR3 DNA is TGCAGTGCTAGACTAGCGGGCAAGGAAAACAATGAGCAGTTCTTC. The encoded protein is CSARLAGKENNEQFF.

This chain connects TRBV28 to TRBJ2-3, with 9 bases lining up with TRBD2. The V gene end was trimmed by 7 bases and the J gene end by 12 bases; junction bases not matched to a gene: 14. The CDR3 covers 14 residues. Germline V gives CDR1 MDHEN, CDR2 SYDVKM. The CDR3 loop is CASTQRTSAMGQYF. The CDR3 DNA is TGTGCCAGCACCCAAAGGACTAGCGCCATGGGTCAGTATTTT.

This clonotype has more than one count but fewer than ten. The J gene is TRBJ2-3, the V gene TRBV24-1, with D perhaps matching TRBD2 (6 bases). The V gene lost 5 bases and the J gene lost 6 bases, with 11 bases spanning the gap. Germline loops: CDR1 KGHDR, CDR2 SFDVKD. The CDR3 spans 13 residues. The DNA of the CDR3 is TGTGCCACCAGTGTCACGACTAGGGATACGCAGTATTTT. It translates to CATSVTTRDTQYF.

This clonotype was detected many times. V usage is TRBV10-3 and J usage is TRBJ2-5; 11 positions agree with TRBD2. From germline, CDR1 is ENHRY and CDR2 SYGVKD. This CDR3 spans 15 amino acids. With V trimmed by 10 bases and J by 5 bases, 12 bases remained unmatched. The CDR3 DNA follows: TGTGCCAGCTCAACTAGCGGGGGATCTCGTGAGACCCAGTACTTC. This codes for CASSTSGGSRETQYF.

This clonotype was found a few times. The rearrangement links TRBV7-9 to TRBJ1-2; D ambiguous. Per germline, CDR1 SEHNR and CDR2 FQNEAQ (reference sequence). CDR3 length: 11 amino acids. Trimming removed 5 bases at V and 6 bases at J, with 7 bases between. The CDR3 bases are TGTGCCAGCAGCAACCTTAATGGCTACACCTTC. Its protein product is CASSNLNGYTF. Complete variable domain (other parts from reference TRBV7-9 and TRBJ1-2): DTGVSQNPRHKITKRGQNVTFRCDPISEHNRLYWYRQTLGQGPEFLTYFQNEAQLEKSRLLSDRFSAERPKGSFSTLEIQRTEQGDSAMYLCASSNLNGYTFGSGTRLTVV.

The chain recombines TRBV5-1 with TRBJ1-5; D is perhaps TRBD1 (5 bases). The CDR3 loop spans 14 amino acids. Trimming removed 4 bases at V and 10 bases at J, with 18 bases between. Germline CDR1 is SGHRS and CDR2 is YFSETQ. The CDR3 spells CASSMGTDNSPQHF. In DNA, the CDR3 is TGCGCCAGCAGCATGGGGACGGATAATTCTCCCCAGCATTTT.

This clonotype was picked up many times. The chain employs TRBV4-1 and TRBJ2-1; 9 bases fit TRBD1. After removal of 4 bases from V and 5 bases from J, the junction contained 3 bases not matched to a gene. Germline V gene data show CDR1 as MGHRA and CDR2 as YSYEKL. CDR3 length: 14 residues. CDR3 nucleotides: TGCGCCAGCAGCCGTGGGGACAGGGACAATGAGCAGTTCTTC. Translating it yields CASSRGDRDNEQFF.

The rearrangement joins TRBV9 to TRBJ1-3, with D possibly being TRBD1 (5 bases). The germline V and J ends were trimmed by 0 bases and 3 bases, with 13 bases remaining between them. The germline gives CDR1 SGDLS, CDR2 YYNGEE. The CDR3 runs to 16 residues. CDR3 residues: CASSVEGTHGGNTIYF. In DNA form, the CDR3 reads TGTGCCAGCAGCGTAGAGGGGACGCATGGTGGAAACACCATATATTTT.

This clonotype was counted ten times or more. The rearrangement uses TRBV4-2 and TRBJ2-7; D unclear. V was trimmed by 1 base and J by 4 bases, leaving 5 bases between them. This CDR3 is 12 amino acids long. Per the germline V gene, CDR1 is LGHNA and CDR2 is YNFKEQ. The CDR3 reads CASSQVGYEQYF. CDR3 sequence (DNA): TGTGCCAGCAGCCAAGTAGGTTACGAGCAGTACTTC.

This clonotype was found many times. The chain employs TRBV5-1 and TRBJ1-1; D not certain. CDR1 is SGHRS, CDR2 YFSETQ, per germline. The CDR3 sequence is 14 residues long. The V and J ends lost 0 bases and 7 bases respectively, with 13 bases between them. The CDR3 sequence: CASSLGGNVGEAFF. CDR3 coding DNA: TGCGCCAGCAGCTTGGGCGGAAACGTGGGTGAAGCTTTCTTT.

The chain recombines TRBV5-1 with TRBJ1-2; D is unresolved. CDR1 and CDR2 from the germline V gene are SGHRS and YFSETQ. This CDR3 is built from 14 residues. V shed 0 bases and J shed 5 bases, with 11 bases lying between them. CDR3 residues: CASSLEGDQYGYTF. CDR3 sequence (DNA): TGCGCCAGCAGCTTGGAAGGAGACCAGTATGGCTACACCTTC.

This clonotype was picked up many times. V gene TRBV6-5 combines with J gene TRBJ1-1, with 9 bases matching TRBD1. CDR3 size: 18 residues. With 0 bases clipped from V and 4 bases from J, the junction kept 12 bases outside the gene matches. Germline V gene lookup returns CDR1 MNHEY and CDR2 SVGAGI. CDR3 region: CASSYSIRQGGRGTEAFF. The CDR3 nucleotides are TGTGCCAGCAGTTACTCGATCCGACAGGGGGGTCGAGGCACTGAAGCTTTCTTT.